Below, 8 T cell receptor beta chains from the same sample are listed, as sequenced in a study of blood T cell repertoires in COVID-19. TCRdb's table, derived via immunoSEQ multiplex PCR, lists solely in-frame clones and lacks some. The table lists over 20,000 clones, 80% to 90% of them singletons. The sample consisted of peripheral blood. These receptors were collected from a man aged 70 or older with acute or convalescent COVID-19.

This clone was detected once. The chain recombines TRBV18 with TRBJ2-7; D remains unclear. CDR3 length: 15 residues. V was cut by 0 bases and J by 3 bases, with 12 bases left in between. Germline V CDR1 and CDR2: KGHSH, LQKENI. For the CDR3, the DNA is TGTGCCAGCTCACCACCTTCGGCTACAGTCTACGAGCAGTACTTC. This codes for CASSPPSATVYEQYF.

V and J are TRBV9 and TRBJ1-1; D might be TRBD1 (5 bases). V lost 2 bases to trimming and J lost 4 bases, with 9 bases between them. The length of the CDR3 is 13 residues. The germline V gene has CDR1 SGDLS and CDR2 YYNGEE. The CDR3 here is CASSVGRVTEAFF. CDR3 DNA sequence: TGTGCCAGCAGCGTCGGCAGGGTCACTGAAGCTTTCTTT.

The rearrangement joins TRBV28 to TRBJ1-4; 8 bases agree with TRBD1. From germline, CDR1 is MDHEN and CDR2 SYDVKM. The CDR3 length is 14 residues. V lost 6 bases, J lost 10 bases, and 10 bases stayed unmatched. The CDR3 protein is CASSAPGGAGKLFF. The CDR3 nucleotides read TGTGCCAGCAGCGCGCCAGGGGGCGCAGGAAAACTGTTTTTT.

The CDR3: CASSDSMLGASSMDTQYF. In DNA, the CDR3 is TGTGCCAGCAGTGACTCGATGCTGGGGGCTTCATCAATGGATACGCAGTATTTT. The V and J genes are TRBV6-4 and TRBJ2-3; a possible D gene is TRBD1 (6 bases). The CDR3 contains 18 residues. CDR1 is MRHNA, CDR2 SNTAGT, per germline. The V and J ends lost 0 bases and 6 bases respectively, with 22 bases between them.

The chain joins TRBV6-1 to TRBJ2-7; a weak D match, TRBD1 (6 bases). The CDR3 is 14 amino acids. The ends were cut back, 3 bases at V and 0 bases at J, with 9 bases in the middle. Looked up from germline, CDR1 is MNHNS and CDR2 is SASEGT. In nucleotides, the CDR3 is TGTGCCAGCAGTGAGAACAGGGACTCCTACGAGCAGTACTTC. Its protein is CASSENRDSYEQYF.

The V gene is TRBV6-5, the J gene TRBJ1-4; 7 bases fit TRBD1. CDR1 and CDR2 from the germline V gene are MNHEY and SVGAGI. This CDR3 is 15 amino acids long. V lost 0 bases and J lost 5; bases outside the gene matches: 3. CDR3 sequence: CASSYSPGGNEKLFF. Here the CDR3 DNA reads TGTGCCAGCAGTTACTCGCCAGGGGGGAATGAAAAACTGTTTTTT.

The chain joins TRBV4-2 to TRBJ2-7, with TRBD2 identical over 7 bases. CDR1 LGHNA and CDR2 YNFKEQ come from the germline V gene. V dropped 1 base and J dropped 0; count of bases not matched to a gene: 3. The CDR3 sequence is 15 residues long. The CDR3 DNA reads TGTGCCAGCAGCCAAGTAGGCGGGAGCTCCTACGAGCAGTACTTC. It is translated as CASSQVGGSSYEQYF.

The V and J genes are TRBV19 and TRBJ1-5, with D hard to call. CDR1 LNHDA and CDR2 SQIVND come from the germline V gene (reference sequence). Between the trimmed V and J ends, which lost 7 bases and 3 bases, there was a span of 13 bases. The CDR3 sequence is 14 residues long. The CDR3: CASKTHSPNQPQHF. CDR3 nucleotide sequence: TGTGCCAGTAAAACCCACTCACCCAATCAGCCCCAGCATTTT.